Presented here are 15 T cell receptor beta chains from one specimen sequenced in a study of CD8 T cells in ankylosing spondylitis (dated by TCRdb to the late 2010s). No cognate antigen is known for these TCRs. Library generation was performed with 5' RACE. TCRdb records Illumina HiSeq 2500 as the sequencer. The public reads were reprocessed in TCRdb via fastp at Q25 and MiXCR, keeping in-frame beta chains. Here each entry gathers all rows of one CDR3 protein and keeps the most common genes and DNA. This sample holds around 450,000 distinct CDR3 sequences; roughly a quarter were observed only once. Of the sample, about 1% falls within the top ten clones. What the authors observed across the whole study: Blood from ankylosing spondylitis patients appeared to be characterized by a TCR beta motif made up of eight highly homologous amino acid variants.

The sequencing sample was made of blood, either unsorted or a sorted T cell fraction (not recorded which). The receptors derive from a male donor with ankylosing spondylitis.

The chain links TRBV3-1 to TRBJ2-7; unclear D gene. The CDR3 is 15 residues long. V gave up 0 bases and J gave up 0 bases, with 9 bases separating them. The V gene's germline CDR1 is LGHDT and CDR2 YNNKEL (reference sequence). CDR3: CASSQDWRSSYEQYF. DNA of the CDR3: TGTGCCAGCAGCCAAGATTGGCGTTCCTCCTACGAGCAGTACTTC.

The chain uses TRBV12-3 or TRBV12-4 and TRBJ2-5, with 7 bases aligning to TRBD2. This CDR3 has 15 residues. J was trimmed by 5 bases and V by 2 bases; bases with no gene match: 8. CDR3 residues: CASSLKWEGRETQYF. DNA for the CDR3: TGTGCCAGCAGTTTAAAGTGGGAGGGCCGGGAGACCCAGTACTTC.

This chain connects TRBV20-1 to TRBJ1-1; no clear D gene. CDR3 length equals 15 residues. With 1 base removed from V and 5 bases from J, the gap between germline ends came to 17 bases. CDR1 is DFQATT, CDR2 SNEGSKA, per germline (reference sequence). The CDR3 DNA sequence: TGCAGTGCTAGAGTAAGAGGGCAGCTTAGGACTGAAGCTTTCTTT. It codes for CSARVRGQLRTEAFF.

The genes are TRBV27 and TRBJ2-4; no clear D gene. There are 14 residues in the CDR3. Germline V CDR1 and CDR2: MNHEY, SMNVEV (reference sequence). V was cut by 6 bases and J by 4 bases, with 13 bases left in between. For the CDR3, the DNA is TGTGCCAGCAGCTCCTTAATAACTAAAAACATTCAGTACTTC. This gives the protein CASSSLITKNIQYF.

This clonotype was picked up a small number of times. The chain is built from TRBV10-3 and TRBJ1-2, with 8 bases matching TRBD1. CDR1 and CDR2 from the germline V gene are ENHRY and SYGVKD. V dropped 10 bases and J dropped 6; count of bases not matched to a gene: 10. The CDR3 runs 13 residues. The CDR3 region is CATFLTGANGYTF. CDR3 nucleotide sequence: TGTGCCACCTTCTTGACAGGGGCCAATGGCTACACCTTC.

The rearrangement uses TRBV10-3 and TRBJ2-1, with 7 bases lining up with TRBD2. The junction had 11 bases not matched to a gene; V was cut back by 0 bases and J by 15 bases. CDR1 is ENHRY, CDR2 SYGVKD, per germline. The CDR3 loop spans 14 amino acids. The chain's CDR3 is CAISESTYGRPSFF. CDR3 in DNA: TGTGCCATCAGTGAGTCGACGTACGGGAGGCCCTCGTTCTTC.

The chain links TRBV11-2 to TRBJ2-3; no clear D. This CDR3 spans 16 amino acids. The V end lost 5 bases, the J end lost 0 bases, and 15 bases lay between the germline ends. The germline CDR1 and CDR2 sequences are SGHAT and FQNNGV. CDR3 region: CASSERGDSSTDTQYF. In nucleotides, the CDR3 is TGTGCCAGCAGCGAAAGAGGCGATAGCAGCACAGATACGCAGTATTTT.

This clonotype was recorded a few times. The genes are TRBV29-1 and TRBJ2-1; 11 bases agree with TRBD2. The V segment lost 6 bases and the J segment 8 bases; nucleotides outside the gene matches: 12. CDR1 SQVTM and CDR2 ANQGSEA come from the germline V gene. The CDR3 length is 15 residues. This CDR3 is CSVSGTSGPRDEQFF. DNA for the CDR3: TGCAGCGTCTCCGGGACTAGCGGCCCTAGGGATGAGCAGTTCTTC.

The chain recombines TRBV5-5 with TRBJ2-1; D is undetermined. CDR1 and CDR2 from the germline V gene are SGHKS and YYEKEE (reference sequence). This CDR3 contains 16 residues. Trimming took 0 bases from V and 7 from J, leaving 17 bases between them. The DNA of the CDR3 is TGTGCCAGCAGCTTGGCGCTAGTAGAGGTCCGGAATGAGCAGTTCTTC. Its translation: CASSLALVEVRNEQFF.

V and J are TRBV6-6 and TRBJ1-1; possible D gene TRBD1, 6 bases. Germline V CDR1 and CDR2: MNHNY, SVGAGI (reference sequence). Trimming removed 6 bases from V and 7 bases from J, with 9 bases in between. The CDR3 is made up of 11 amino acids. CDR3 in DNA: TGTGCCAGCAGGGGACATTTTGAAGCTTTCTTT. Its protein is CASRGHFEAFF.

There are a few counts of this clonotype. CDR3 in DNA: TGTGCCAGCAGCAGAGGCTCGGGGGGCGGGAAAAAACTGTTTTTT. Translation gives CASSRGSGGGKKLFF. This chain links TRBV7-2 with TRBJ1-4; possibly TRBD1 for D (6 bases). This CDR3 is 15 amino acids long. Germline V CDR1 and CDR2: SGHTA, FQGNSA. The V and J ends lost 5 bases and 9 bases respectively, with 19 bases between them.

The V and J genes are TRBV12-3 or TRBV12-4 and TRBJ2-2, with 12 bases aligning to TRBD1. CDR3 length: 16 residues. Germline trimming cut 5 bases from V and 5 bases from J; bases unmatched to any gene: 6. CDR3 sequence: CASSNPGQGATGELFF. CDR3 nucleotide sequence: TGTGCCAGCAGTAATCCGGGACAGGGGGCGACCGGGGAGCTGTTTTTT.

The CDR3 region has the DNA TGTGCCAGCAGCTGGGGCGGGATGTACCAAGAGACCCAGTACTTC. This translates into CASSWGGMYQETQYF. V is TRBV7-2 and J is TRBJ2-5, with a tentative D call TRBD2 (6 bases). The V gene lost 4 bases and the J gene lost 0 bases, with 12 bases spanning the gap. CDR1 and CDR2 from the germline V gene are SGHTA and FQGNSA. CDR3 length equals 15 residues.

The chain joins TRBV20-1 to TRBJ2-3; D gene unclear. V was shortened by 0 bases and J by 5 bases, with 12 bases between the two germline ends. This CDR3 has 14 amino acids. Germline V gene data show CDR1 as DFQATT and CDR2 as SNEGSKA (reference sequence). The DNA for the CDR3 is TGCAGTGCTAGAGACTCCACTATGGGAGATACGCAGTATTTT. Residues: CSARDSTMGDTQYF.

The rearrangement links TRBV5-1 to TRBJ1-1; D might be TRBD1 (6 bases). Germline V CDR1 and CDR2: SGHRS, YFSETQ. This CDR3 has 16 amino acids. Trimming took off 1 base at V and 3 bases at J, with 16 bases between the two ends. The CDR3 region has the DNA TGCGCCAGCAGCTTGTTATCCGGGGGGCCGGACACTGAAGCTTTCTTT. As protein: CASSLLSGGPDTEAFF.